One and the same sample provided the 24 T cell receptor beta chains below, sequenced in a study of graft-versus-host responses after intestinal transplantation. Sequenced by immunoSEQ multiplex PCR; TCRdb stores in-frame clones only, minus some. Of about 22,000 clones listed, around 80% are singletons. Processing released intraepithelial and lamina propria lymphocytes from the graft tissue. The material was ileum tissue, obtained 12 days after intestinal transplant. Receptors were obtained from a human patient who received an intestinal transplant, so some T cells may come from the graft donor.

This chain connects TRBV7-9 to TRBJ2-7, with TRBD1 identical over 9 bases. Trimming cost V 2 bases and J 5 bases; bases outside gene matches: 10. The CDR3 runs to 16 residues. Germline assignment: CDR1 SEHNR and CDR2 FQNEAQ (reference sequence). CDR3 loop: CASSLTVGQGYHEQYF. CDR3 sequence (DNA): TGTGCCAGCAGCTTAACGGTGGGACAGGGTTACCACGAGCAGTACTTC.

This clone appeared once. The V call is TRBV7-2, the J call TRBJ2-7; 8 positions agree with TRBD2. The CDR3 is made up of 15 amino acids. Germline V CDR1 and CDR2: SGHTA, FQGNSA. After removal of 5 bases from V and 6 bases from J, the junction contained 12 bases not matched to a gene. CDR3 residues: CASSHTGLVLSEQYF. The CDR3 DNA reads TGTGCCAGCAGCCACACGGGACTAGTTCTCTCCGAGCAGTACTTC. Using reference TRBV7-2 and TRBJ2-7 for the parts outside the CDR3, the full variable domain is GAGVSQSPSNKVTEKGKDVELRCDPISGHTALYWYRQSLGQGLEFLIYFQGNSAPDKSGLPSDRFSAERTGGSVSTLTIQRTQQEDSAVYLCASSHTGLVLSEQYFGPGTRLTVT.

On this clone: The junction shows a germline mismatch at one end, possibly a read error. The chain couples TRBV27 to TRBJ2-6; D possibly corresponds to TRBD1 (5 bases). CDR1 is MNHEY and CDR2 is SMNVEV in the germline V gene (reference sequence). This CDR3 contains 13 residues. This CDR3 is CASSFVGANALTF. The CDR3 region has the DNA TGTGCCAGCAGTTTTGTTGGGGCCAACGCCCTGACTTTC.

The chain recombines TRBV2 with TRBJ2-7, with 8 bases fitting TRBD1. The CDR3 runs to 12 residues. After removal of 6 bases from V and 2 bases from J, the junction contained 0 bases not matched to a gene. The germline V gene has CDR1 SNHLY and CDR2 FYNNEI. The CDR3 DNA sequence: TGTGCCAGCAGACAGGGGGCCTACGAGCAGTACTTC. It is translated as CASRQGAYEQYF. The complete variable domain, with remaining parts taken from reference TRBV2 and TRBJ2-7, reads EPEVTQTPSHQVTQMGQEVILRCVPISNHLYFYWYRQILGQKVEFLVSFYNNEISEKSEIFDDQFSVERPDGSNFTLKIRSTKLEDSAMYFCASRQGAYEQYFGPGTRLTVT.

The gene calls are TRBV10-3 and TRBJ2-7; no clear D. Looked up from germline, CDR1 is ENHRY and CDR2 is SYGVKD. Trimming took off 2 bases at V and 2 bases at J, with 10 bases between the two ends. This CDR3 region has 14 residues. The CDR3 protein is CAISEDAVAYEQYF. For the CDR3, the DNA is TGTGCCATCAGTGAGGACGCGGTTGCCTACGAGCAGTACTTC.

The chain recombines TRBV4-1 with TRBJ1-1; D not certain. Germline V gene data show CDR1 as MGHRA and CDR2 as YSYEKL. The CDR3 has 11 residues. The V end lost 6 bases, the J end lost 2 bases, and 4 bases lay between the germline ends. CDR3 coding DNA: TGCGCCAGCAGACATAACACTGAAGCTTTCTTT. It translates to CASRHNTEAFF.

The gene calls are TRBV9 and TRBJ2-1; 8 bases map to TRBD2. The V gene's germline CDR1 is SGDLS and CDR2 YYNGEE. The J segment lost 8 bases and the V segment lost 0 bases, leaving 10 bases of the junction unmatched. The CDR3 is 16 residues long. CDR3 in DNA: TGTGCCAGCAGCGTAGCGCGGCGGGGGGACGTTCATGAGCAGTTCTTC. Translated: CASSVARRGDVHEQFF.

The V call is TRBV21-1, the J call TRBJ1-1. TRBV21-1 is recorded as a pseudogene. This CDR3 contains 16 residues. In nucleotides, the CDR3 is TGTGCCAGCAGCAAAGATGGGGGGGGCGCCGACACTGAAGCTTTCTTT. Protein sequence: CASSKDGGGADTEAFF.

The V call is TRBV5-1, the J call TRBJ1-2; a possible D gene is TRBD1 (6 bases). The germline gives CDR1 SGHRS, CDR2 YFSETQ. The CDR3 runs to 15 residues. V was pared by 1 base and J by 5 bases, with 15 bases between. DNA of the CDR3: TGCGCCAGCAGCTTGTACCGGGACAAGGAGTATGGCTACACCTTC. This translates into CASSLYRDKEYGYTF.

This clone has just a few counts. The CDR3 spells CASSQDRAYYGYTF. Here the CDR3 DNA reads TGTGCCAGCAGCCAAGACAGGGCCTACTATGGCTACACCTTC. The chain employs TRBV4-2 and TRBJ1-2; D possibly corresponds to TRBD1 (5 bases). The CDR3 runs to 14 residues. V lost 0 bases, J lost 3 bases, and 8 bases lay in between. CDR1 is LGHNA and CDR2 is YNFKEQ in the germline V gene.

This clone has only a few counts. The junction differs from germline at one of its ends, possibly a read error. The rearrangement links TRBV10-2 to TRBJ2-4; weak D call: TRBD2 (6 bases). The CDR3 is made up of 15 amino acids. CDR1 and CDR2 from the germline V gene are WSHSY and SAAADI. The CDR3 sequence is CASSDGGPVKNTQYF. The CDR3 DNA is TGCGCCAGCAGTGACGGGGGTCCGGTCAAAAACACTCAGTACTTC.

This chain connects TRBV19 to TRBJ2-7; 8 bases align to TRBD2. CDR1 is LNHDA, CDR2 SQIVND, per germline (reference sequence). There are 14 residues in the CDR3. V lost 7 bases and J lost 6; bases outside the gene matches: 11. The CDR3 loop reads CASKAGGLALEQYF. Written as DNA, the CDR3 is TGTGCCAGTAAGGCCGGCGGACTAGCTCTCGAGCAGTACTTC. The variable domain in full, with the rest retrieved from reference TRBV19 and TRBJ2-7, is DGGITQSPKYLFRKEGQNVTLSCEQNLNHDAMYWYRQDPGQGLRLIYYSQIVNDFQKGDIAEGYSVSREKKESFPLTVTSAQKNPTAFYLCASKAGGLALEQYFGPGTRLTVT.

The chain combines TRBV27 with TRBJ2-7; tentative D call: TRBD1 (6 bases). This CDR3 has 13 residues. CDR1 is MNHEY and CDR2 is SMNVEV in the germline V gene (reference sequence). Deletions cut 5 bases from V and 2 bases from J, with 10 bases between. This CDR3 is CASSQYRAYEQYF. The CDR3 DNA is TGTGCCAGCAGTCAGTACAGGGCCTACGAGCAGTACTTC.

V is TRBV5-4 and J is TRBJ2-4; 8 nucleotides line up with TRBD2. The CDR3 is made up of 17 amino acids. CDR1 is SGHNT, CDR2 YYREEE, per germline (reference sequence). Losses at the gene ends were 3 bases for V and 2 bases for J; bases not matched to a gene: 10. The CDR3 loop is CASSSREGGPSKNIQYF. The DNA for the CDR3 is TGTGCCAGCAGCTCCCGGGAGGGCGGCCCATCCAAAAACATTCAGTACTTC.

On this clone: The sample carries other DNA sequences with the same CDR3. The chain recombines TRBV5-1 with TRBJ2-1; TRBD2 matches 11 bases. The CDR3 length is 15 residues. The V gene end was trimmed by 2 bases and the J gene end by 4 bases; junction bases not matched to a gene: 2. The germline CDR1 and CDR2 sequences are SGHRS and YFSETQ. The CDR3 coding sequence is TGCGCCAGCAGCTTAGGGACTAGCGGTTACAATGAGCAGTTCTTC. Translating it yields CASSLGTSGYNEQFF.

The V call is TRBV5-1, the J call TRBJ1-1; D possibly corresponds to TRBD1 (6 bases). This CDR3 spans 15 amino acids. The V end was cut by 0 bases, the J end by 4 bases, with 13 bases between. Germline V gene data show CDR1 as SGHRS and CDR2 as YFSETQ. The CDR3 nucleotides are TGCGCCAGCAGCTTGGCTACAGGGAGGGCCACTGAAGCTTTCTTT. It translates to CASSLATGRATEAFF.

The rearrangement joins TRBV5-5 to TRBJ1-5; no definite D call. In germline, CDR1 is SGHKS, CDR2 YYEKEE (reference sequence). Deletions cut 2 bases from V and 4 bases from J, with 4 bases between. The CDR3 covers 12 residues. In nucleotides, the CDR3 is TGTGCCAGCAGCTTCACAAATCAGCCCCAGCATTTT. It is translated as CASSFTNQPQHF.

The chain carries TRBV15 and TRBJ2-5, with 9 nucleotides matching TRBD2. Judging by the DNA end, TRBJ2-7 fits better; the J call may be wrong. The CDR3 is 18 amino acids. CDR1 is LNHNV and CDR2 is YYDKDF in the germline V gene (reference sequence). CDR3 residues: CATSREPLAGGLPYEQYF. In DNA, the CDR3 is TGTGCCACCAGCAGAGAACCTCTGGCGGGGGGGCTCCCCTACGAGCAGTACTTC.

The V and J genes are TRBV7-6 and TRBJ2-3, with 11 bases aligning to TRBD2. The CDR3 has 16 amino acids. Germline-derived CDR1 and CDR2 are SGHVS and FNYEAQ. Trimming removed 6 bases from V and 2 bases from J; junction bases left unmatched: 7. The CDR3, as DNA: TGTGCCAGCAGTTGGATAGCGGGGGGGGCCACAGATACGCAGTATTTT. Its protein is CASSWIAGGATDTQYF. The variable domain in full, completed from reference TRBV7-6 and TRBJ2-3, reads GAGVSQSPRYKVTKRGQDVALRCDPISGHVSLYWYRQALGQGPEFLTYFNYEAQQDKSGLPNDRFSAERPEGSISTLTIQRTEQRDSAMYRCASSWIAGGATDTQYFGPGTRLTVL.

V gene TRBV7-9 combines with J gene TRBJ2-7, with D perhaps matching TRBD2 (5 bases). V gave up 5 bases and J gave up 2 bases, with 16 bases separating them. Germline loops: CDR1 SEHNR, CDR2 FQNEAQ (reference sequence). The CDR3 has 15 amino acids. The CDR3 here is CASSLTTEGPYEQYF. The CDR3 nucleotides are TGTGCCAGCAGCCTAACAACAGAGGGCCCCTACGAGCAGTACTTC.

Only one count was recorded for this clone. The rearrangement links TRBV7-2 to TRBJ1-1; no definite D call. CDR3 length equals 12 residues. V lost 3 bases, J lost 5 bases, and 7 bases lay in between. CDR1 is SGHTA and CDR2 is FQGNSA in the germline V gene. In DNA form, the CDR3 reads TGTGCCAGCAGCTTCGGGTGGACTGAAGCTTTCTTT. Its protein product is CASSFGWTEAFF.

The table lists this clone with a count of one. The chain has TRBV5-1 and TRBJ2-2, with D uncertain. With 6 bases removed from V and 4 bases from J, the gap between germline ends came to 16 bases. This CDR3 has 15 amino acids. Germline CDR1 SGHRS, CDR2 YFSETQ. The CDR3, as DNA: TGCGCCAGCATTCGAGCTCCTCTTGGCACCGGGGAGCTGTTTTTT. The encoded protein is CASIRAPLGTGELFF.

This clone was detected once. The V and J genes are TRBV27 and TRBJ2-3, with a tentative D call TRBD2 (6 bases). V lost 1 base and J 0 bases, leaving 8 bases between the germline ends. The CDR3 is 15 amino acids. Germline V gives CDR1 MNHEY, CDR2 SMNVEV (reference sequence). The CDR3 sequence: CASSLFSGSTDTQYF. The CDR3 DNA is TGTGCCAGCAGTTTATTTAGCGGAAGCACAGATACGCAGTATTTT.

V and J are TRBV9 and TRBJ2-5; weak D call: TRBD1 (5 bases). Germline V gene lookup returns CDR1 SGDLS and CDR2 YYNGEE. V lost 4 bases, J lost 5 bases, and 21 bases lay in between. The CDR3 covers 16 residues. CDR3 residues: CASSPRGPGPWETQYF. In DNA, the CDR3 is TGTGCCAGCAGCCCAAGGGGTCCAGGGCCTTGGGAGACCCAGTACTTC.